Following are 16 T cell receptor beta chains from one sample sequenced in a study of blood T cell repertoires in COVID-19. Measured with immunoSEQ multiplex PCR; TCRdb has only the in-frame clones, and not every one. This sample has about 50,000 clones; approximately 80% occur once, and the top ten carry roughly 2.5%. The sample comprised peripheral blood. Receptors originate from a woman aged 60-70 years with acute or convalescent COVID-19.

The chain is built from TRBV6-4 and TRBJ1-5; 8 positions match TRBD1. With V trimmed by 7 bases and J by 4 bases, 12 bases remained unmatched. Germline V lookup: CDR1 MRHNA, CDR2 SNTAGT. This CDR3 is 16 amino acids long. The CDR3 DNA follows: TGTGCCAGCATTCTCCCAGGGGGGACAGGTAATCAGCCCCAGCATTTT. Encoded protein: CASILPGGTGNQPQHF.

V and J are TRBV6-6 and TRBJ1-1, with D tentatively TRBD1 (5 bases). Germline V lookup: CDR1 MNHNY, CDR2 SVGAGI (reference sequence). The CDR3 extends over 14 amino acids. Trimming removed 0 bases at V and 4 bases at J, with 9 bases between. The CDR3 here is CASSYSLGGTEAFF. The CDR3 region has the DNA TGTGCCAGCAGTTACTCGTTGGGGGGCACTGAAGCTTTCTTT.

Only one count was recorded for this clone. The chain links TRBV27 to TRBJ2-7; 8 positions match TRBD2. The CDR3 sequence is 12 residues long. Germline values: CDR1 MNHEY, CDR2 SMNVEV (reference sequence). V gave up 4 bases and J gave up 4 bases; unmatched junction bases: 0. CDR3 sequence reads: CASSSGGYEQYF. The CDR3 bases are TGTGCCAGCAGTTCGGGGGGGTACGAGCAGTACTTC.

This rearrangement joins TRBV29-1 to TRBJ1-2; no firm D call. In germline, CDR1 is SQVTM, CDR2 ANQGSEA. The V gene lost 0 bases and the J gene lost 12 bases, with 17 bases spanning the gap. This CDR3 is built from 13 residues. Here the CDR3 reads CSVEDRGFLVDTF. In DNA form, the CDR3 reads TGCAGCGTTGAAGATCGAGGATTCCTAGTGGACACCTTC.

The CDR3 DNA follows: TGTGCCAGCAGTGCCATCAACAGGGGTTCCGCTGGGGCCAACGTCCTGACTTTC. This encodes CASSAINRGSAGANVLTF. The V call is TRBV2, the J call TRBJ2-6, with 7 bases aligning to TRBD1. This CDR3 has 18 amino acids. After removal of 4 bases from V and 2 bases from J, the junction contained 11 bases not matched to a gene. CDR1 and CDR2 (germline): SNHLY, FYNNEI.

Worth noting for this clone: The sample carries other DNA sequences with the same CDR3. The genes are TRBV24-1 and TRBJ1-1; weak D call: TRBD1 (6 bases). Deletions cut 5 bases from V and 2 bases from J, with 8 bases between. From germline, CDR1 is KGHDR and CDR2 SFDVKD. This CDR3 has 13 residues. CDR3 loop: CATSGGGNTEAFF. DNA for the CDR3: TGTGCCACCAGTGGAGGGGGAAACACTGAAGCTTTCTTT.

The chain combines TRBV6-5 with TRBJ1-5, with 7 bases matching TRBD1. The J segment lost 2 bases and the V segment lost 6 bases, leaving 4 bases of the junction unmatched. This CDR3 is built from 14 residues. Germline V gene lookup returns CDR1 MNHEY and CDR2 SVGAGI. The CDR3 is CASRTGMGNQPQHF. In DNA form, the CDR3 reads TGTGCCAGCAGGACAGGGATGGGCAATCAGCCCCAGCATTTT.

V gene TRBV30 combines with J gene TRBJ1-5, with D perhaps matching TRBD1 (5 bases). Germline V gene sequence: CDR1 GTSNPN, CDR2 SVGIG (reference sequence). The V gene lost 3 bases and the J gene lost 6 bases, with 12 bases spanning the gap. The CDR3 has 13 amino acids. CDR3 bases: TGTGCCTGGAGCTCAAGGGGCGGTCAGCCCCAGCATTTT. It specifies CAWSSRGGQPQHF.

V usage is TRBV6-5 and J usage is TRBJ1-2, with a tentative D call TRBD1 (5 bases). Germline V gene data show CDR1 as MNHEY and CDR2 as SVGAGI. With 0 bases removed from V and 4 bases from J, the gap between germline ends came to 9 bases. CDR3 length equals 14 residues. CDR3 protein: CASSYSTGVYGYTF. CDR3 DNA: TGTGCCAGCAGTTACTCAACAGGTGTCTATGGCTACACCTTC.

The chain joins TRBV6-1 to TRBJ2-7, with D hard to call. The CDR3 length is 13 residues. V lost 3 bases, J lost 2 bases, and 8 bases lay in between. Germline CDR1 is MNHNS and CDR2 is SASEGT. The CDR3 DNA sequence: TGTGCCAGCAGTGACAGATATCCCTACGAGCAGTACTTC. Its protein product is CASSDRYPYEQYF.

Here the CDR3 reads CATSSGQGRGNSPLHF. The DNA for the CDR3 is TGTGCCACCAGCTCGGGACAGGGTAGAGGAAATTCACCCCTCCACTTT. J is TRBJ1-6 and V is TRBV15, with 9 bases matching TRBD1. Per germline, CDR1 LNHNV and CDR2 YYDKDF (reference sequence). This CDR3 is built from 16 residues. Unmatched junction bases numbered 9, after V lost 5 bases and J lost 7 bases. Using reference TRBV15 and TRBJ1-6 for the parts outside the CDR3, the full variable domain is DAMVIQNPRYQVTQFGKPVTLSCSQTLNHNVMYWYQQKSSQAPKLLFHYYDKDFNNEADTPDNFQSRRPNTSFCFLDIRSPGLGDTAMYLCATSSGQGRGNSPLHFGNGTRLTVT.

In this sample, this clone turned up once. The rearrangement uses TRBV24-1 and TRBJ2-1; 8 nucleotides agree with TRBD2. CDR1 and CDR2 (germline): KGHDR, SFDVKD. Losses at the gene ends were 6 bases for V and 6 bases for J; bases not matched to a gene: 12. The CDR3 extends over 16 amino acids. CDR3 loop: CATSPPHSGTVNEQFF. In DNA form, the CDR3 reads TGTGCCACCAGTCCTCCCCATAGCGGGACCGTCAATGAGCAGTTCTTC.

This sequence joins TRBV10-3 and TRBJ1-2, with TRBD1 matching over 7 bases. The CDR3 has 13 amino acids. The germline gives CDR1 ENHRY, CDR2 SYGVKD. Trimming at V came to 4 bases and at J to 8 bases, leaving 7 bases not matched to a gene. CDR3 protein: CAISATGNGGYTF. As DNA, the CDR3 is TGTGCCATCAGTGCGACAGGGAACGGCGGCTACACCTTC.

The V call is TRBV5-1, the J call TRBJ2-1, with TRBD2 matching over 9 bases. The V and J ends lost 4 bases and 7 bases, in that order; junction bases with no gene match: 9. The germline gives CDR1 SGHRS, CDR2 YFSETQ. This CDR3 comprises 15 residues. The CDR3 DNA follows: TGCGCCAGCAGCCCTGGAGGCGGGGGGGAAAATGAGCAGTTCTTC. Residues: CASSPGGGGENEQFF.

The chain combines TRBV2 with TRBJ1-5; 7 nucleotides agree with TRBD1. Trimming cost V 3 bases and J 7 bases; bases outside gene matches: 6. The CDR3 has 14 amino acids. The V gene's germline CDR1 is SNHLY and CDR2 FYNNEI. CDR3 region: CASSDQDRIQPQHF. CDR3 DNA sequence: TGTGCCAGCAGTGACCAGGACAGGATCCAGCCCCAGCATTTT.

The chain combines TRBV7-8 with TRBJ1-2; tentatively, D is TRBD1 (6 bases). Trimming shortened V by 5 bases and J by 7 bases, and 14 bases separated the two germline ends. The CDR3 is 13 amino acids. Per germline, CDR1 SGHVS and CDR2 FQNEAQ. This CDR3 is CASSLRQAGGYTF. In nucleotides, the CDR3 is TGTGCCAGCAGCCTCCGACAGGCTGGTGGCTACACCTTC.